Listed below are T cell receptor beta chains from one sample, sequenced in a study of identical twins. Each CDR3 protein gets one entry after TCRdb re-called the 5' RACE reads with MiXCR. The data show around 500,000 distinct CDR3 sequences, around 14% seen once. The same sample was also studied in work on yellow fever vaccine responses in identical twins.

The sample taken for sequencing was CD4+ T cells sorted from blood. The receptors were sampled from a woman between 18 and 30 years old in good health. The CDR3 runs from the conserved cysteine through the conserved F or W.

V	J	CDR3
TRBV12-3/TRBV12-4	TRBJ1-1	CANTAGTGMNTEAFF
TRBV2	TRBJ2-5	CASSTRGLSNQETQYF
TRBV10-3	TRBJ2-4	CAISEGAGGNIQYF
TRBV5-4	TRBJ2-2	CASSLWAGSTGELFF
TRBV20-1	TRBJ2-7	CSAQSGTGSSYEQYF
TRBV6-5	TRBJ2-7	CASSFRTAVYEQYF
TRBV7-6	TRBJ2-5	CASSLGTSGPWETQYF
TRBV12-3/TRBV12-4	TRBJ2-1	CASSSRGTVYNEQFF
TRBV28	TRBJ2-5	CASSSDREFQETQYF
TRBV18	TRBJ2-2	CASSPRESGELFF
TRBV7-2	TRBJ2-7	CASSYKTGQQYYEQYF
TRBV7-8	TRBJ2-7	CASSSGLGHYEQYF
TRBV5-1	TRBJ2-1	CASSRTSGGNNEQFF
TRBV20-1	TRBJ2-1	CSAILAGGPHNEQFF
TRBV5-1	TRBJ2-1	CASRAGTGVLTYNEQFF
TRBV27	TRBJ2-7	CASSSPTGSFYEQYF
TRBV15	TRBJ1-1	CATSRLEGNTEAFF